The 29 T cell receptor beta chains below all came from one sample that was sequenced in a study of vaccination effects on CD4 cells after COVID-19 (dated by TCRdb to between 2022 and 2023). The library was produced with the immunoSEQ multiplex PCR assay. TCRdb mirrors the immuneACCESS table, restricted to in-frame sequences. Some clones are absent from its copies; in checked studies, under half trace to an unresolved V gene, and the reason for the others is unknown. Across this sample there are roughly 50,000 clones, with around 75% seen only once. In total, the top ten clones hold 2% to 3% of the sample. These receptors are not linked to any known antigen. In the ViraFEST assay, PBMC were stimulated with viral peptide pools, and TCR sequencing was then used to find antigen-specific CD4+ T cell clonotypes based on their expansion. After 10 to 11 days of culture, CD4+ T cells were isolated with the EasySep CD4+ T cell isolation kit.

Sequencing used CD4+ T cells from PBMCs cultured with HCoV-229E spike peptides, obtained before COVID-19 vaccination. This specimen's cell subset or site label, per the study, means: HCoV-229E spike overlapping peptide pool stimulation. Source of these receptors: a human donor who received a COVID-19 vaccine.

V gene TRBV20-1 combines with J gene TRBJ2-1; the D call may be TRBD1 or TRBD2 (6 bases each). Germline CDR1 and CDR2: DFQATT and SNEGSKA (reference sequence). The ends were cut back, 3 bases at V and 5 bases at J, with 14 bases in the middle. The CDR3 length is 14 residues. DNA for the CDR3: TGCAGTGCTAGTTCCGGGGGCCTAAACAATGAGCAGTTCTTC. Amino acid sequence: CSASSGGLNNEQFF.

The rearrangement uses TRBV20-1 and TRBJ2-5; D is uncertain. V lost 4 bases and J lost 3, with 6 bases in between. CDR3 length: 11 amino acids. Germline V gene sequence: CDR1 DFQATT, CDR2 SNEGSKA (reference sequence). The CDR3 here is CSATRKETQYF. CDR3 sequence (DNA): TGCAGTGCTACCCGAAAAGAGACCCAGTACTTC.

This sequence joins TRBV5-1 and TRBJ2-6, with 8 bases identical to TRBD1. CDR1 is SGHRS and CDR2 is YFSETQ in the germline V gene. This CDR3 comprises 17 residues. V was pared by 3 bases and J by 1 base, with 6 bases of the junction left unmatched. CDR3 protein: CASSSGQAFSGANVLTF. For the CDR3, the DNA is TGCGCCAGCAGCTCGGGACAGGCTTTTTCTGGGGCCAACGTCCTGACTTTC.

This rearrangement joins TRBV18 to TRBJ1-1; perhaps TRBD1 as D (5 bases). This CDR3 is built from 14 residues. V gave up 0 bases and J gave up 3 bases, with 8 bases separating them. Germline CDR1 reads KGHSH; CDR2 reads LQKENI. CDR3 nucleotides: TGTGCCAGCTCACCACCCTCCAGGGACACTGAAGCTTTCTTT. Its translation: CASSPPSRDTEAFF.

V is TRBV14 and J is TRBJ1-1; D is unresolved. Trimming shortened V by 6 bases and J by 8 bases, and 10 bases separated the two germline ends. The CDR3 loop spans 11 amino acids. Germline assignment: CDR1 SGHDN and CDR2 FVKESK. The CDR3 sequence: CASRGRAEAFF. The CDR3 DNA sequence: TGTGCCAGCAGGGGCCGGGCGGAAGCTTTCTTT. The variable domain in full, with the rest retrieved from reference TRBV14 and TRBJ1-1, is EAGVTQFPSHSVIEKGQTVTLRCDPISGHDNLYWYRRVMGKEIKFLLHFVKESKQDESGMPNNRFLAERTGGTYSTLKVQPAELEDSGVYFCASRGRAEAFFGQGTRLTVV.

The chain combines TRBV7-2 with TRBJ1-3; D possibly corresponds to TRBD1 (6 bases). From germline, CDR1 is SGHTA and CDR2 FQGNSA. This CDR3 region has 17 residues. V was cut by 1 base and J by 2 bases, with 15 bases left in between. CDR3 DNA sequence: TGTGCCAGCAGCTTAGAGTTTGCAGGGGTAACTGGAAACACCATATATTTT. Its translation is CASSLEFAGVTGNTIYF.

The chain couples TRBV5-1 to TRBJ1-1; D uncertain. The germline CDR1 and CDR2 sequences are SGHRS and YFSETQ. V dropped 3 bases and J dropped 6 bases, with 18 bases sitting between them. The CDR3 covers 15 residues. The CDR3 DNA is TGCGCCAGCAGCTCCGGGTCCGCCGGGGTGCCTGAAGCTTTCTTT. Residues: CASSSGSAGVPEAFF.

This chain links TRBV9 with TRBJ2-1; D is possibly TRBD1 (6 bases). Germline V gene sequence: CDR1 SGDLS, CDR2 YYNGEE. The CDR3 loop spans 14 amino acids. V was clipped by 3 bases and J by 4 bases, with 11 bases between them. The DNA of the CDR3 is TGTGCCAGCAGCGGAGAAAGGGGGTACAATGAGCAGTTCTTC. Translation: CASSGERGYNEQFF.

The CDR3 nucleotides read TGTGCCAGCAGTTCGGAGGGGGGTACTGAAGCTTTCTTT. Its protein product is CASSSEGGTEAFF. The chain has TRBV2 and TRBJ1-1, with D perhaps TRBD1 (6 bases). The CDR3 length is 13 residues. Trimming shortened V by 5 bases and J by 5 bases, and 12 bases separated the two germline ends. Germline CDR1 and CDR2: SNHLY and FYNNEI.

The V and J genes are TRBV2 and TRBJ2-3; the match to TRBD1 covers 10 bases. CDR3 length equals 15 residues. Per germline, CDR1 SNHLY and CDR2 FYNNEI. The ends lost 6 bases at V and 4 bases at J; junction bases unmatched: 7. This chain's CDR3 is CASRLTGGGSDTQYF. Written as DNA, the CDR3 is TGTGCCAGCAGGCTGACAGGGGGCGGGTCAGATACGCAGTATTTT.

The chain combines TRBV19 with TRBJ2-1, with D tentatively TRBD2 (6 bases). Germline CDR1 and CDR2: LNHDA and SQIVND (reference sequence). This CDR3 contains 16 residues. V lost 6 bases, J lost 0 bases, and 15 bases lay in between. The CDR3 spells CASRTAGGSSYNEQFF. The CDR3 coding sequence is TGTGCCAGTAGGACGGCTGGGGGGAGCTCCTACAATGAGCAGTTCTTC.

About this clone: A much larger clone lies a single base off, so this may be a read error. The genes are TRBV11-2 and TRBJ2-5, with 12 positions matching TRBD2. CDR1 SGHAT and CDR2 FQNNGV come from the germline V gene. The CDR3 totals 16 residues. With 4 bases clipped from V and 1 base from J, the junction kept 4 bases outside the gene matches. The CDR3 sequence: CASSYPSGGAQETQYF. The CDR3 DNA is TGTGCCAGCAGCTACCCTAGCGGGGGGGCCCAAGAGACCCAGTACTTC.

The chain recombines TRBV7-2 with TRBJ2-1; 9 bases are shared with TRBD2. Trimming at V came to 2 bases and at J to 4 bases, leaving 3 bases not matched to a gene. CDR3 length: 15 amino acids. Per germline, CDR1 SGHTA and CDR2 FQGNSA. CDR3 nucleotides: TGTGCCAGCAGCTTACTAGCGGGGAGGTACAATGAGCAGTTCTTC. This translates into CASSLLAGRYNEQFF.

This clone appeared a single time. The rearrangement uses TRBV24-1 and TRBJ2-5; maybe TRBD2 (7 bases). V lost 5 bases, J lost 2 bases, and 14 bases lay in between. In germline, CDR1 is KGHDR, CDR2 SFDVKD. The length of the CDR3 is 15 residues. CDR3 coding DNA: TGTGCCACCAGTGTCGGGGGGCGGCCTCAAGAGACCCAGTACTTC. Translating gives CATSVGGRPQETQYF.

V usage is TRBV19 and J usage is TRBJ1-6; no reliable D call. The CDR3 runs to 13 residues. Trimming stripped 3 bases from V and 7 bases from J, with 7 bases between. Per the germline V gene, CDR1 is LNHDA and CDR2 is SQIVND (reference sequence). The CDR3 is CASSIYENSPLHF. CDR3 in DNA: TGTGCCAGTAGTATCTACGAGAATTCACCCCTCCACTTT. Full variable domain (remainder filled in from reference TRBV19 and TRBJ1-6): DGGITQSPKYLFRKEGQNVTLSCEQNLNHDAMYWYRQDPGQGLRLIYYSQIVNDFQKGDIAEGYSVSREKKESFPLTVTSAQKNPTAFYLCASSIYENSPLHFGNGTRLTVT.

The rearrangement links TRBV6-5 to TRBJ1-2; D unclear. This CDR3 contains 15 residues. Germline CDR1 and CDR2: MNHEY and SVGAGI. Trimming left V 0 bases short and J 1 base short, with 9 bases between. The CDR3 region is CASSYSIDGNYGYTF. CDR3 DNA: TGTGCCAGCAGTTACTCGATCGACGGTAACTATGGCTACACCTTC.

This clone was seen more than once but under ten times. This chain joins TRBV7-9 and TRBJ1-4, with D possibly TRBD1 on 6 matching bases. CDR3 length equals 17 residues. CDR1 and CDR2 from the germline V gene are SEHNR and FQNEAQ (reference sequence). The ends were cut back, 0 bases at V and 4 bases at J, with 15 bases in the middle. The CDR3 DNA reads as TGTGCCAGCAGCTTAGCGCCCACAGGGCCCCGTAATGAAAAACTGTTTTTT. It codes for CASSLAPTGPRNEKLFF.

CDR3 nucleotides: TGTGCCAGCAGCGTAGCGGATGGTTCAGGCGGCGAAAAACTGTTTTTT. The encoded protein is CASSVADGSGGEKLFF. The rearrangement joins TRBV9 to TRBJ1-4; D remains unclear. The V and J ends lost 0 bases and 8 bases respectively, with 17 bases between them. CDR1 is SGDLS and CDR2 is YYNGEE in the germline V gene. The CDR3 consists of 16 residues. Combining the CDR3 with reference TRBV9 and TRBJ1-4 gives the whole variable domain DSGVTQTPKHLITATGQRVTLRCSPRSGDLSVYWYQQSLDQGLQFLIQYYNGEERAKGNILERFSAQQFPDLHSELNLSSLELGDSALYFCASSVADGSGGEKLFFGSGTQLSVL.

This sequence joins TRBV11-2 and TRBJ1-4; tentative D call: TRBD1 (6 bases). Trimming stripped 1 base from V and 2 bases from J, with 14 bases between. Germline CDR1 SGHAT, CDR2 FQNNGV. This CDR3 is 17 amino acids long. CDR3: CASSLATGYRTNEKLFF. The CDR3 bases are TGTGCCAGCAGCTTAGCAACAGGGTATCGGACTAATGAAAAACTGTTTTTT.

This sequence joins TRBV6-5 and TRBJ1-1, with D possibly being TRBD1 (5 bases). V was shortened by 6 bases and J by 2 bases, with 13 bases between the two germline ends. CDR3 length equals 14 residues. Germline-derived CDR1 and CDR2 are MNHEY and SVGAGI. The CDR3 nucleotides are TGTGCCAGCAGCTCTAACAGGCGCAACACTGAAGCTTTCTTT. Translated: CASSSNRRNTEAFF.

This sequence joins TRBV7-8 and TRBJ1-5; D gene ambiguous. The length of the CDR3 is 17 residues. The germline gives CDR1 SGHVS, CDR2 FQNEAQ. With 5 bases removed from V and 5 bases from J, the gap between germline ends came to 22 bases. CDR3 DNA: TGTGCCAGCAGCCCTCCCACGACATGGGTCGGAGATCAGCCCCAGCATTTT. It encodes CASSPPTTWVGDQPQHF.

The chain combines TRBV28 with TRBJ1-6; weak D call: TRBD1 (5 bases). CDR3 length equals 12 residues. The V end was cut by 6 bases, the J end by 9 bases, with 9 bases between. Germline loops: CDR1 MDHEN, CDR2 SYDVKM. Here the CDR3 DNA reads TGTGCCAGCAGACGGGGGGGTTCACCCCTCCACTTT. The encoded protein is CASRRGGSPLHF.

The chain combines TRBV3-1 (or the pseudogene TRBV3-2) with TRBJ1-1; possibly TRBD1 for D (5 bases). Germline loops: CDR1 LGHDT, CDR2 YNNKEL (reference sequence). The CDR3 sequence is 12 residues long. The ends were cut back, 4 bases at V and 7 bases at J, with 10 bases in the middle. This chain's CDR3 is CASSRFGGEAFF. In DNA form, the CDR3 reads TGTGCCAGCAGCCGATTTGGGGGTGAAGCTTTCTTT.

The V and J genes are TRBV5-1 and TRBJ1-2; D unresolved. The germline gives CDR1 SGHRS, CDR2 YFSETQ. Between the trimmed V and J ends, which lost 0 bases and 2 bases, there was a span of 8 bases. The CDR3 spans 14 residues. DNA of the CDR3: TGCGCCAGCAGCTTGGCCGGGGAGAACTATGGCTACACCTTC. This translates into CASSLAGENYGYTF.

The gene calls are TRBV9 and TRBJ2-3, with D hard to call. Trimming left V 1 base short and J 0 bases short, with 3 bases between. CDR3 length: 13 residues. Germline assignment: CDR1 SGDLS and CDR2 YYNGEE. CDR3 DNA sequence: TGTGCCAGCAGCGTACTTAGCACAGATACGCAGTATTTT. Its translation: CASSVLSTDTQYF.

V usage is TRBV10-3 and J usage is TRBJ1-5; 10 bases match TRBD1. The V and J ends lost 5 bases and 2 bases, in that order; junction bases with no gene match: 3. This CDR3 spans 15 amino acids. Germline CDR1 is ENHRY and CDR2 is SYGVKD. In nucleotides, the CDR3 is TGTGCCATCAGTAGGACAGGGGGGCGCAATCAGCCCCAGCATTTT. Its translation: CAISRTGGRNQPQHF.

V is TRBV28 and J is TRBJ1-6; D gene unclear. Trimming stripped 4 bases from V and 8 bases from J, with 12 bases between. The germline gives CDR1 MDHEN, CDR2 SYDVKM. The CDR3 has 14 residues. CDR3 sequence reads: CASSSGSAYSPLHF. In DNA, the CDR3 is TGTGCCAGCAGTTCTGGTTCTGCGTATTCACCCCTCCACTTT.

The gene calls are TRBV19 and TRBJ1-4; the D is unclear. The CDR3 length is 15 residues. Per germline, CDR1 LNHDA and CDR2 SQIVND (reference sequence). Between the trimmed V and J ends, which lost 6 bases and 0 bases, there was a span of 11 bases. The CDR3 nucleotides read TGTGCCAGTAGCGGTTCCACAGCAACTAATGAAAAACTGTTTTTT. This encodes CASSGSTATNEKLFF.

This clone was counted only a few times. This chain uses TRBV3-1 (or the pseudogene TRBV3-2) with TRBJ2-3; D not resolved. Germline assignment: CDR1 LGHDT and CDR2 YNNKEL (reference sequence). The ends were cut back, 5 bases at V and 2 bases at J, with 20 bases in the middle. There are 17 residues in the CDR3. The CDR3 sequence is CASSSMAHPYNTDTQYF. CDR3 coding DNA: TGTGCCAGCAGCTCAATGGCACACCCCTATAACACAGATACGCAGTATTTT.